A single sample is the source of the 24 T cell receptor beta chains below, sequenced in a study of T cell clones after liver transplantation. Produced via immunoSEQ multiplex PCR; TCRdb's table is partial and in-frame only. The table lists more than 75,000 clones, over 80% of them singletons, with 0.47% in the top ten. The material sequenced was CD4+ T cells from blood, taken 45 to 46 months after liver transplant. These receptors came from a human patient who received a liver transplant. The T cells may partly be graft donor cells.

This chain joins TRBV6-1 and TRBJ1-1; D uncertain. Germline V CDR1 and CDR2: MNHNS, SASEGT. This CDR3 comprises 11 residues. The ends were cut back, 5 bases at V and 10 bases at J, with 11 bases in the middle. CDR3: CASSPPPGAFF. As DNA, the CDR3 is TGTGCCAGCAGTCCACCCCCTGGAGCTTTCTTT.

The V call is TRBV28, the J call TRBJ2-2; 7 bases are shared with TRBD1. Germline values: CDR1 MDHEN, CDR2 SYDVKM. The CDR3 is 16 residues long. The V gene end was trimmed by 4 bases and the J gene end by 5 bases; junction bases not matched to a gene: 10. The chain's CDR3 is CASSWYGTGQTGELFF. The CDR3 DNA follows: TGTGCCAGCAGTTGGTATGGGACGGGACAGACCGGGGAGCTGTTTTTT.

The chain has TRBV28 and TRBJ1-5; no firm D call. Deletions cut 6 bases from V and 1 base from J, with 7 bases between. This CDR3 comprises 13 residues. Germline CDR1 is MDHEN and CDR2 is SYDVKM. CDR3 in DNA: TGTGCCAGCAGATTTATAAGCAATCAGCCCCAGCATTTT. Translation gives CASRFISNQPQHF.

The count of this clone is one. This chain joins TRBV28 and TRBJ2-7, with TRBD1 matching over 8 bases. The CDR3 is 16 amino acids. V was clipped by 5 bases and J by 2 bases; unmatched bases: 11. Germline V gene sequence: CDR1 MDHEN, CDR2 SYDVKM. CDR3 in amino acids: CASSLTGTGRPYEQYF. Written as DNA, the CDR3 is TGTGCCAGCAGTCTTACCGGGACAGGCAGACCCTACGAGCAGTACTTC.

The CDR3 nucleotides are TGTGCCTGGAGTGTAAGGACAGGGCGCACTGAAGCTTTCTTT. The encoded protein is CAWSVRTGRTEAFF. The V call is TRBV30, the J call TRBJ1-1, with TRBD1 matching 8 bases. The CDR3 loop spans 14 amino acids. CDR1 GTSNPN and CDR2 SVGIG come from the germline V gene (reference sequence). V was clipped by 0 bases and J by 4 bases; unmatched bases: 4.

This sequence joins TRBV18 and TRBJ2-5, with a possible D match to TRBD2 (5 bases). Germline loops: CDR1 KGHSH, CDR2 LQKENI. Trimming removed 2 bases from V and 7 bases from J, with 8 bases in between. The CDR3 runs to 12 residues. The CDR3, as DNA: TGTGCCAGCTCACCAGGGAGCGGGACCCAGTACTTC. Translated, it gives CASSPGSGTQYF.

This sequence joins TRBV27 and TRBJ1-2, with 11 nucleotides matching TRBD1. Germline trimming cut 4 bases from V and 8 bases from J; bases unmatched to any gene: 6. The CDR3 has 14 amino acids. Germline CDR1 is MNHEY and CDR2 is SMNVEV (reference sequence). The CDR3 DNA reads TGTGCCAGCAGTTCTAGGACAGGGGGCATCGGCTACACCTTC. Translated: CASSSRTGGIGYTF.

The rearrangement links TRBV4-1 to TRBJ1-1, with D possibly TRBD1 on 5 matching bases. V was shortened by 4 bases and J by 1 base, with 16 bases between the two germline ends. Germline assignment: CDR1 MGHRA and CDR2 YSYEKL. This CDR3 is built from 16 residues. CDR3 DNA sequence: TGCGCCAGCAGCCTTCCTCGGGGCGACGGGAACACTGAAGCTTTCTTT. Its protein product is CASSLPRGDGNTEAFF.

The rearrangement joins TRBV4-3 to TRBJ2-1; 8 positions match TRBD1. The CDR3 is 15 amino acids. V was pared by 4 bases and J by 6 bases, with 8 bases of the junction left unmatched. Germline V gene sequence: CDR1 LGHNA, CDR2 YSLEER. CDR3 residues: CASSPTGAPPNEQFF. The DNA of the CDR3 is TGCGCCAGCAGCCCGACAGGGGCCCCACCCAATGAGCAGTTCTTC.

The chain combines TRBV7-2 with TRBJ2-5; D not certain. V lost 1 base to trimming and J lost 1 base, with 7 bases between them. The V gene's germline CDR1 is SGHTA and CDR2 FQGNSA. The CDR3 covers 14 residues. This CDR3 is CASSLVGFQETQYF. Here the CDR3 DNA reads TGTGCCAGCAGCTTAGTCGGCTTCCAAGAGACCCAGTACTTC.

The chain couples TRBV28 to TRBJ1-3, with D uncertain. The V end was cut by 5 bases, the J end by 5 bases, with 13 bases between. The CDR3 has 14 amino acids. Germline V gene sequence: CDR1 MDHEN, CDR2 SYDVKM. CDR3 sequence: CASSEVRNRNTIYF. In DNA, the CDR3 is TGTGCCAGCAGTGAAGTCAGGAACCGAAACACCATATATTTT.

This clone was counted only a few times. The V and J genes are TRBV20-1 and TRBJ2-3; D gene ambiguous. The CDR3 spans 11 residues. Looked up from germline, CDR1 is DFQATT and CDR2 is SNEGSKA (reference sequence). Trimming removed 3 bases at V and 6 bases at J, with 7 bases between. The CDR3 is CSARLGDTQYF. The CDR3 DNA reads TGCAGTGCTAGGTTGGGGGATACGCAGTATTTT.

This chain connects TRBV7-2 to TRBJ2-7; 7 bases match TRBD2. J gave up 4 bases and V 4 bases, and 10 bases lay outside the gene matches. Germline assignment: CDR1 SGHTA and CDR2 FQGNSA. The CDR3 runs 15 residues. The CDR3 DNA reads as TGTGCCAGCAGCTCCCAGTCGGGAGGCAGGTACGAGCAGTACTTC. Its translation: CASSSQSGGRYEQYF.

The chain carries TRBV7-9 and TRBJ2-7, with D possibly matching TRBD2 (6 bases). The CDR3 sequence is 13 residues long. In germline, CDR1 is SEHNR, CDR2 FQNEAQ (reference sequence). V was shortened by 5 bases and J by 4 bases, with 12 bases between the two germline ends. The CDR3 sequence is CASSTDGGYEQYF. The CDR3 DNA sequence: TGTGCCAGCAGCACCGACGGAGGGTACGAGCAGTACTTC. Full variable domain (outside the CDR3, taken from reference TRBV7-9 and TRBJ2-7): DTGVSQNPRHKITKRGQNVTFRCDPISEHNRLYWYRQTLGQGPEFLTYFQNEAQLEKSRLLSDRFSAERPKGSFSTLEIQRTEQGDSAMYLCASSTDGGYEQYFGPGTRLTVT.

The V gene is TRBV5-1, the J gene TRBJ2-3; 12 bases align to TRBD2. Germline V gives CDR1 SGHRS, CDR2 YFSETQ. Trimming cost V 0 bases and J 0 bases; bases outside gene matches: 8. The CDR3 covers 19 residues. CDR3 loop: CASSLGGPGTSGSTDTQYF. The CDR3 region has the DNA TGCGCCAGCAGCTTGGGGGGTCCCGGGACTAGCGGGAGCACAGATACGCAGTATTTT.

V gene TRBV15 combines with J gene TRBJ2-4; D assignment may be TRBD1 or TRBD2 (5 bases each). The germline gives CDR1 LNHNV, CDR2 YYDKDF (reference sequence). Trimming pared 1 base from V and 0 bases from J, leaving 16 bases between. The length of the CDR3 is 18 residues. The CDR3 nucleotides are TGTGCCACCAGCAGAGGACTCGTAGTGGGGGTAGCCAAAAACATTCAGTACTTC. It specifies CATSRGLVVGVAKNIQYF.

The J gene is TRBJ2-7, the V gene TRBV30; TRBD2 agrees at 11 bases. Per the germline V gene, CDR1 is GTSNPN and CDR2 is SVGIG (reference sequence). This CDR3 comprises 14 residues. The V gene end was trimmed by 0 bases and the J gene end by 3 bases; junction bases not matched to a gene: 1. The CDR3 reads CAWSVGLAGYEQYF. CDR3 bases: TGTGCCTGGAGTGTAGGACTAGCGGGCTACGAGCAGTACTTC. The variable domain in full, completed from reference TRBV30 and TRBJ2-7, reads SQTIHQWPATLVQPVGSPLSLECTVEGTSNPNLYWYRQAAGRGLQLLFYSVGIGQISSEVPQNLSASRPQDRQFILSSKKLLLSDSGFYLCAWSVGLAGYEQYFGPGTRLTVT.

The chain couples TRBV6-1 to TRBJ1-4, with D possibly TRBD1 on 6 matching bases. CDR3 length: 14 amino acids. V was shortened by 8 bases and J by 6 bases, with 16 bases between the two germline ends. Germline CDR1 is MNHNS and CDR2 is SASEGT. Here the CDR3 reads CASHRGATYEKLFF. In nucleotides, the CDR3 is TGTGCCAGCCATAGGGGGGCGACCTATGAAAAACTGTTTTTT.

This clone was picked up one time. This rearrangement joins TRBV6-5 to TRBJ2-7; 8 positions match TRBD1. Germline values: CDR1 MNHEY, CDR2 SVGAGI. J was trimmed by 3 bases and V by 5 bases; bases with no gene match: 6. This CDR3 spans 14 amino acids. The CDR3 coding sequence is TGTGCCAGCAGTCGACAGGGGAGCCACTACGAGCAGTACTTC. Translated: CASSRQGSHYEQYF.

This rearrangement joins TRBV29-1 to TRBJ1-1; D not certain. This CDR3 is built from 11 residues. Germline lookup yields CDR1 SQVTM and CDR2 ANQGSEA. The V and J ends lost 6 bases and 4 bases respectively, with 9 bases between them. The chain's CDR3 is CSVPQSTEAFF. In DNA form, the CDR3 reads TGCAGCGTACCACAGAGCACTGAAGCTTTCTTT.

The V and J genes are TRBV14 and TRBJ1-2, with TRBD1 as a possible D gene (5 bases). With 2 bases removed from V and 3 bases from J, the gap between germline ends came to 7 bases. The CDR3 runs 13 residues. The V gene's germline CDR1 is SGHDN and CDR2 FVKESK. CDR3 DNA: TGTGCCAGCAGCCAACAGGGATACTATGGCTACACCTTC. Amino acids: CASSQQGYYGYTF.

V and J are TRBV6-1 and TRBJ2-1, with D unresolved. Germline CDR1 is MNHNS and CDR2 is SASEGT. Deletions cut 10 bases from V and 4 bases from J, with 17 bases between. This CDR3 comprises 14 residues. The CDR3 region has the DNA TGTGCCACCACGCTTCGGGCGGCGTACAATGAGCAGTTCTTC. This gives the protein CATTLRAAYNEQFF.

This clone was seen only once. The chain is built from TRBV5-6 and TRBJ2-5; weak D call: TRBD2 (5 bases). Between the trimmed V and J ends, which lost 7 bases and 2 bases, there was a span of 12 bases. Germline assignment: CDR1 SGHDT and CDR2 YYEEEE. This CDR3 contains 13 residues. The CDR3 sequence is CASSQGRQETQYF. Here the CDR3 DNA reads TGTGCCAGCTCCCAAGGGAGACAAGAGACCCAGTACTTC. Full variable domain (remainder filled in from reference TRBV5-6 and TRBJ2-5): DAGVTQSPTHLIKTRGQQVTLRCSPKSGHDTVSWYQQALGQGPQFIFQYYEEEERQRGNFPDRFSGHQFPNYSSELNVNALLLGDSALYLCASSQGRQETQYFGPGTRLLVL.

The chain carries TRBV11-2 and TRBJ2-5, with no clear D. CDR1 is SGHAT and CDR2 is FQNNGV in the germline V gene. The CDR3 length is 12 residues. Trimming removed 1 base at V and 4 bases at J, with 4 bases between. The CDR3 spells CASSLVRETQYF. In DNA, the CDR3 is TGTGCCAGCAGCTTAGTACGAGAGACCCAGTACTTC.